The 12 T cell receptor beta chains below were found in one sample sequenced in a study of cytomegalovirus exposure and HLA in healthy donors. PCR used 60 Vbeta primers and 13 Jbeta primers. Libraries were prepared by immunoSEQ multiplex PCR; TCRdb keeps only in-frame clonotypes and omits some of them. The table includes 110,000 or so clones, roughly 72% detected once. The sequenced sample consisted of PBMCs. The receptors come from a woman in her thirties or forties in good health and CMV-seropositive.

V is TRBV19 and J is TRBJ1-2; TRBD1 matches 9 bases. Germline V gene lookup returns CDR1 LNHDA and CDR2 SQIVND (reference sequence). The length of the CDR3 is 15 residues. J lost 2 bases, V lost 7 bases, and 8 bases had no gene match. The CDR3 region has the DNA TGTGCCAGTACGCTTAAAGGGACAGGGAACTATGGCTACACCTTC. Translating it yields CASTLKGTGNYGYTF.

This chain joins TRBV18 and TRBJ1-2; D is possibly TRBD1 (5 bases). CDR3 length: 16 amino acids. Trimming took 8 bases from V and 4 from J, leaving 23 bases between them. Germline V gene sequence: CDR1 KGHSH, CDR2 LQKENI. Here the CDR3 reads CASRRGVQGLAYGYTF. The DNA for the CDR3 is TGTGCCAGCCGTCGGGGGGTCCAAGGACTGGCCTATGGCTACACCTTC.

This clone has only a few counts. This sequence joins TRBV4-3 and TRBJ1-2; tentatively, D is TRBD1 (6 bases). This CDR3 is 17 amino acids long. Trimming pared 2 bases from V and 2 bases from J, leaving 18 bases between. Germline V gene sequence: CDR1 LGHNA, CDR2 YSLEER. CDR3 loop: CASSQPLTEGENYGYTF. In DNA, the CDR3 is TGCGCCAGCAGCCAACCACTGACTGAGGGGGAAAACTATGGCTACACCTTC.

Written as DNA, the CDR3 is TGTGCCAGCAGCTGGGGGACTAGCGGGAGGGGTGAGCAGTTCTTC. It codes for CASSWGTSGRGEQFF. The chain employs TRBV5-4 and TRBJ2-1; 16 bases are shared with TRBD2. After removal of 3 bases from V and 9 bases from J, the junction contained 3 bases not matched to a gene. Germline V gene sequence: CDR1 SGHNT, CDR2 YYREEE (reference sequence). This CDR3 is 15 amino acids long.

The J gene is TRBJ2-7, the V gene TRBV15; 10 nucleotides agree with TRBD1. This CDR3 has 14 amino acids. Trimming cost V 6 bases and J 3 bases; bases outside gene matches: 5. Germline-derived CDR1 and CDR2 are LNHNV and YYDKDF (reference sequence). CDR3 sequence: CATSLGQGIYEQYF. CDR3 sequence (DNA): TGTGCCACCAGTTTGGGACAGGGGATCTACGAGCAGTACTTC.

CDR3 loop: CASSKAGEQFF. In nucleotides, the CDR3 is TGTGCCAGCAGCAAAGCGGGTGAGCAGTTCTTC. The chain couples TRBV14 to TRBJ2-1; tentative D call: TRBD2 (6 bases). Deletions cut 5 bases from V and 9 bases from J, with 8 bases between. This CDR3 region has 11 residues. The germline gives CDR1 SGHDN, CDR2 FVKESK.

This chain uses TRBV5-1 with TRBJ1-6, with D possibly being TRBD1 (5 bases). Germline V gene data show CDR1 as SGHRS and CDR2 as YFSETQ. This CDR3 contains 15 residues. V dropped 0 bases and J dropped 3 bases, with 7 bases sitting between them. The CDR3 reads CASSLEGVYNSPLHF. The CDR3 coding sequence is TGCGCCAGCAGCTTGGAAGGGGTCTATAATTCACCCCTCCACTTT.

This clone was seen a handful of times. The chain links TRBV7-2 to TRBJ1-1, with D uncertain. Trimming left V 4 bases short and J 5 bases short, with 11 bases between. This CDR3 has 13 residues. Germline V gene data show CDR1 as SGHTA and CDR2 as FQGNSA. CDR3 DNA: TGTGCCAGCAGCTCCCCCGGTCGAACTGAAGCTTTCTTT. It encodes CASSSPGRTEAFF.

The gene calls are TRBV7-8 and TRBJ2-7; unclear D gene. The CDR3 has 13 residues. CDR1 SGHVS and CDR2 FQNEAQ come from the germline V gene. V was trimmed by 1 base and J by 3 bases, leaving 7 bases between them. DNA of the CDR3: TGTGCCAGCAGCTTAGTTGGGCGCTACGAGCAGTACTTC. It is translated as CASSLVGRYEQYF.

The CDR3 spells CASSLVGGRSDTQYF. DNA of the CDR3: TGTGCCAGCAGCTTAGTAGGCGGGAGGTCAGATACGCAGTATTTT. The V and J genes are TRBV7-2 and TRBJ2-3, with 8 bases that match TRBD2. The germline V gene has CDR1 SGHTA and CDR2 FQGNSA. This CDR3 contains 15 residues. With 1 base clipped from V and 4 bases from J, the junction kept 4 bases outside the gene matches. Based on the CDR3 plus reference TRBV7-2 and TRBJ2-3, the full variable domain is GAGVSQSPSNKVTEKGKDVELRCDPISGHTALYWYRQSLGQGLEFLIYFQGNSAPDKSGLPSDRFSAERTGGSVSTLTIQRTQQEDSAVYLCASSLVGGRSDTQYFGPGTRLTVL.

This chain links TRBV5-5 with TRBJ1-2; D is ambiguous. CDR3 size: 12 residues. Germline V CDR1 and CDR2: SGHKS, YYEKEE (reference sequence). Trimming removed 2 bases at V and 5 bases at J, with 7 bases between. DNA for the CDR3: TGTGCCAGCAGCTTCGCACAATATGGCTACACCTTC. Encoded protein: CASSFAQYGYTF.

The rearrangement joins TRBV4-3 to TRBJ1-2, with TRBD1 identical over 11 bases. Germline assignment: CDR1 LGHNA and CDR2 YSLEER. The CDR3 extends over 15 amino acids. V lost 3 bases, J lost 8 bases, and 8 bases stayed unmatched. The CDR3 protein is CASSQKDRGLRGYTF. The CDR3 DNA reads TGCGCCAGCAGCCAGAAGGACAGGGGGCTGCGGGGCTACACCTTC.